This TCR beta chain emerged from a study of shared clonotypes between healthy human individuals (dated by TCRdb to 2020 to 2022). About the investigation overall: The cohort comprised a couple of women and a few men aged 18 to 49 years. For each donor, three plates each were used for CD4 naive and CD4 memory, two plates were used for CD8 naive, and one plate was used for CD8 memory. To estimate repertoire size and how much clonotype sharing occurs between individuals, the study deeply sequenced the blood TCR repertoires of five healthy adults. To increase sequencing depth and limit assay-specific biases, TCR repertoire library preparation and sequencing were carried out by different laboratories using diverse techniques. Leukapheresis yielded between about 0.94 and 8.9 billion PBMCs per donor.

TCR CDR3 regions were amplified from genomic DNA by multiplex PCR using the deep immunoSEQ assay. Genomic DNA extracted from each cell subset was distributed evenly over all wells of several immunoSEQ 96-well plates, and each plate served as one replicate. Each replicate PCR for sorted subsets received about 0.2 ug genomic DNA, equal to tens of thousands of T cell genomes. Purified libraries were quantified with a Qubit 3.0 fluorometer, sized on a Bioanalyzer 2100, and re-quantified with the KAPA Library Quantification kit. Every immunoSEQ 96-well plate was sequenced on a dedicated single-read 150-cycle Illumina NextSeq 550 flow cell. Processing in the source paper ran as follows. Because only junctional sequences without quality scores were contained in the immunoSEQ output, filtering matching that applied to full-length reads could not be performed. To assign V/J genes and CDR3, sequences were annotated against IMGT germline references using PyIR, a Python wrapper for IgBLAST v1.9. Reads were removed for weak V/J assignments (E-value above 1e-6), missing CDR3, stop codons, out-of-frame junctions, or ambiguous translated residues. A V3J clonotype was defined by an identical inferred V gene, J gene, and CDR3 amino acid sequence. Percentage overlap between repertoires was calculated by dividing the number of shared unique clonotypes by the size of the smaller repertoire. Repertoire richness was assessed with RTK rarefaction, the Chao1 estimator, and Recon v2.1 estimates of unobserved clonotypes. OLGA was used to compute generation probabilities for all TCRbeta clonotypes that the gDNA method yielded from a handful of donors. The source is immuneACCESS, and TCRdb retained only in-frame sequences with V and J called. Part of the clones is not carried over; for the studies checked, unresolved V genes explain less than half of this, and the remainder is unexplained. V and J calls and clone size are given by that table; D and trimming were obtained from the DNA. The sample data list about 2.1 million clones, and about 93% of these were observed just once. In total, the top ten clones hold 1.5% to 2% of the sample.

Overall study outcomes, separate from this receptor: Even with the large sequencing depth, rarefaction of the sorted-subset datasets indicated that sequencing was incomplete. The genetic and exposure-history diversity represented was limited by the small number of donors. Compared with non-shared clonotypes, clonotypes shared by all four sorted-subset donors had higher generation probabilities. Across a few donors, approximately 5% of naive CD4, roughly 3.5% of naive CD8, under 2.5% of memory CD4, and 0.3% to 0.45% of memory CD8 clonotypes were shared. Sampling was limited to blood, and TCR repertoires in tissue likely differ from TCR repertoires in blood. Pairwise subsampling indicated that sequencing depth was expected to affect the degree of clonotype sharing among donors. Estimated clonotype richness was generally larger for naive than for memory subsets.

To note about this clone: It lacks a known antigen. One base away there is no much larger clone; base qualities are not given.

CD8 naive samples consisted of CD45RO-negative cells that were positively selected for CCR7, yielding a CD45RA+CCR7+ population without TemRA cells. The donors were healthy, HIV-negative adults who had no recently reported acute infections or vaccinations. Every donor was a Caucasian adult residing in Nashville, Tennessee, USA. After blood collection by leukapheresis, PBMCs were isolated using Ficoll-Histopaque density gradient centrifugation and then cryopreserved in the vapor phase of liquid nitrogen. Analytical flow cytometry was used to check the purity and quantity of every magnetically sorted T cell population. From each sorted fraction, genomic DNA was isolated and quantified by UV absorbance on a Nanodrop 2000c. CDR1 and CDR2, per the germline V gene, are MDHEN and SYDVKM. V and J are truncated by 5 bases and 12 bases respectively, leaving an intervening sequence of 14 bases. The CDR3, from cysteine to phenylalanine, totals 12 residues. Only the CDR3 DNA stays, 36 bases, in frame from base 1.

The V and J genes are TRBV28 and TRBJ1-3; the D gene remains uncertain. The source material was naive CD8+ T cells from PBMCs. What this sample's cell subset or site label stands for: CD45RA+CCR7+. The sequence was collected from a man younger than 35 in good health. Some clones in this sample may be carry-over from other donors' samples. The nucleotide sequence reads TGTGCCAGCAGTCCTACAAGAATCGGCATATATTTT. Its translation is CASSPTRIGIYF.